These 29 T cell receptor beta chains came from one sample sequenced in a study of Graves' ophthalmopathy and Graves' hyperthyroidism listed by TCRdb under 2018. Sequencer: Illumina HiSeq 2000. For repertoire sequencing, TCR beta CDR3 regions were amplified from RNA transcripts. The first round was an RT-PCR using HTBI primers with the Qiagen OneStep RT-PCR kit, and this first round was followed by a second-round multiplex PCR, then size selection and purification. In-frame beta chains were kept once TCRdb had trimmed the public reads at Q25 with fastp and called clones with MiXCR. Identical CDR3 proteins give one entry, which carries the most common genes and DNA. A total of 400,000 to 500,000 distinct CDR3 sequences appear in this sample, roughly 21% of them only once. 3% of the sample belongs to the ten largest clones. What was sequenced was peripheral blood. The receptors derive from a woman under 30 with stable Graves' hyperthyroidism. Donor details come from another sample of the same person, matched by shared clones.

This clonotype was seen a few times. Just one base apart from a much larger clone, this may be a read error. The rearrangement joins TRBV6-1 to TRBJ2-7; the match to TRBD2 covers 13 bases. CDR3 length: 15 residues. V lost 6 bases, J lost 5 bases, and 7 bases stayed unmatched. Germline CDR1 MNHNS, CDR2 SASEGT. In DNA form, the CDR3 reads TGTGCCAGCAGAAAAGGACTAGCGGGAGTCCACGAGCAGTACTTC. Its protein is CASRKGLAGVHEQYF.

This clonotype was counted between two and nine times. The J gene is TRBJ2-7, the V gene TRBV12-3 or TRBV12-4, with 11 bases matching TRBD2. The length of the CDR3 is 17 residues. V lost 5 bases to trimming and J lost 1 base; unmatched junction nucleotides: 10. In DNA, the CDR3 is TGTGCCAGCAGTCGTACTAGCGGGGGTCTCGAATCCTACGAGCAGTACTTC. This codes for CASSRTSGGLESYEQYF.

V usage is TRBV6-1 and J usage is TRBJ1-1; D unclear. Trimming shortened V by 3 bases and J by 5 bases, and 10 bases separated the two germline ends. This CDR3 spans 13 amino acids. CDR1 and CDR2 (germline): MNHNS, SASEGT. In DNA form, the CDR3 reads TGTGCCAGCAGTGAGGATGGGAGTACTGAAGCTTTCTTT. It encodes CASSEDGSTEAFF.

The table lists this clonotype with a few counts. The chain uses TRBV19 and TRBJ1-5; D not resolved. V was pared by 3 bases and J by 5 bases, with 14 bases between. From germline, CDR1 is LNHDA and CDR2 SQIVND (reference sequence). There are 15 residues in the CDR3. CDR3 DNA sequence: TGTGCCAGTAGTATGTCCCAGAGACCTGATCAGCCCCAGCATTTT. It translates to CASSMSQRPDQPQHF.

There are many counts of this clonotype. J is TRBJ1-2 and V is TRBV6-1; no clear D. Deletions cut 0 bases from V and 3 bases from J, with 20 bases between. Germline lookup yields CDR1 MNHNS and CDR2 SASEGT. This CDR3 has 18 residues. CDR3 DNA sequence: TGTGCCAGCAGTGAAGCGATTCGTCAGACGACCCAGGACTATGGCTACACCTTC. Translation: CASSEAIRQTTQDYGYTF.

This clonotype was detected ten times or more. V is TRBV12-3 or TRBV12-4 and J is TRBJ2-7; D call uncertain. Trimming removed 2 bases from V and 3 bases from J, with 8 bases in between. The CDR3 covers 13 residues. The DNA of the CDR3 is TGTGCCAGCAGTTTACCAGGAAACTACGAGCAGTACTTC. It yields the protein CASSLPGNYEQYF.

This clonotype appeared many times. The V and J genes are TRBV20-1 and TRBJ2-1, with 12 bases lining up with TRBD2. The germline V gene has CDR1 DFQATT and CDR2 SNEGSKA (reference sequence). This CDR3 has 15 residues. With 3 bases clipped from V and 9 bases from J, the junction kept 9 bases outside the gene matches. CDR3 loop: CSARETGTSGLEQFF. CDR3 bases: TGCAGTGCTAGGGAGACCGGGACTAGCGGGCTTGAGCAGTTCTTC.

This sequence joins TRBV6-1 and TRBJ1-2; weak D call: TRBD1 (6 bases). V was pared by 6 bases and J by 1 base, with 15 bases between. Germline V gene lookup returns CDR1 MNHNS and CDR2 SASEGT. CDR3 length: 15 residues. The CDR3 nucleotides are TGTGCCAGCAGCCCCAGGACAGAGATTAACTATGGCTACACCTTC. Protein: CASSPRTEINYGYTF.

There are many counts of this clonotype. This chain connects TRBV5-1 to TRBJ2-7, with 12 nucleotides matching TRBD2. This CDR3 has 16 residues. V dropped 3 bases and J dropped 1; count of bases not matched to a gene: 5. Germline lookup yields CDR1 SGHRS and CDR2 YFSETQ. In DNA form, the CDR3 reads TGCGCCAGCAGCTCATGGACTAGCGGGAAATCCTACGAGCAGTACTTC. Translated, it gives CASSSWTSGKSYEQYF.

In its sample, this clonotype was seen many times. The chain uses TRBV12-3 or TRBV12-4 and TRBJ1-1; the D gene is possibly TRBD1 (5 bases). The CDR3 covers 13 residues. V lost 5 bases and J 4 bases, leaving 11 bases between the germline ends. CDR3 in DNA: TGTGCCAGCAGTCTCTCGGGGCTCACTGAAGCTTTCTTT. Residues: CASSLSGLTEAFF.

At least ten counts were recorded for this clonotype. The V and J genes are TRBV6-5 and TRBJ2-2, with 9 bases aligning to TRBD1. The CDR3 is made up of 15 amino acids. V lost 6 bases to trimming and J lost 6 bases; unmatched junction nucleotides: 8. Germline-derived CDR1 and CDR2 are MNHEY and SVGAGI. CDR3 loop: CASRTGGIDAGELFF. CDR3 coding DNA: TGTGCCAGCAGGACAGGGGGAATAGATGCCGGGGAGCTGTTTTTT.

This clonotype was observed at least ten times. The chain employs TRBV12-3 or TRBV12-4 and TRBJ2-5; no clear D. V lost 7 bases and J 4 bases, leaving 10 bases between the germline ends. The CDR3 runs 12 residues. The CDR3 coding sequence is TGTGCCAGCAACTCTGGGCGAGAGACCCAGTACTTC. Its translation is CASNSGRETQYF.

This clonotype has only one observation. Possible read error: a much larger clone is one base away. Lacking the conserved final phenylalanine or tryptophan, this CDR3 likely reflects a read error. The gene calls are TRBV10-3 and TRBJ1-2, with 9 bases fitting TRBD1. This CDR3 has 15 residues. The germline gives CDR1 ENHRY, CDR2 SYGVKD. V shed 5 bases and J 3 bases; nucleotides not matched to a gene: 7. CDR3 protein: CAISMTGGFDYGYTV. The CDR3 DNA reads TGTGCCATCAGTATGACAGGGGGATTCGACTATGGCTACACCGTC.

This clonotype was counted at least ten times. The chain joins TRBV25-1 to TRBJ1-1; D might be TRBD1 (5 bases). Looked up from germline, CDR1 is MGHDK and CDR2 is SYGVNS. The CDR3 is made up of 13 amino acids. The germline V and J ends were trimmed by 5 bases and 4 bases, with 11 bases remaining between them. The CDR3 bases are TGTGCCAGCAGTCTAGGGGCGAGCACTGAAGCTTTCTTT. Translation gives CASSLGASTEAFF.

The chain is built from TRBV9 and TRBJ1-1; D is perhaps TRBD1 (6 bases). The CDR3 covers 14 residues. Germline CDR1 SGDLS, CDR2 YYNGEE. Deletions cut 3 bases from V and 0 bases from J, with 9 bases between. The CDR3 DNA reads TGTGCCAGCAGCGCGGGACAATTGAACACTGAAGCTTTCTTT. It translates to CASSAGQLNTEAFF.

This clonotype was observed many times. The gene calls are TRBV12-3 or TRBV12-4 and TRBJ1-2; 9 bases map to TRBD1. The CDR3 loop spans 13 amino acids. The junction had 4 bases not matched to a gene; V was cut back by 6 bases and J by 5 bases. The CDR3 loop is CASRGQGRYGYTF. CDR3 nucleotides: TGTGCCAGCAGGGGACAGGGACGTTATGGCTACACCTTC.

This clonotype was seen many times. The V call is TRBV20-1, the J call TRBJ2-7; the match to TRBD1 covers 10 bases. Germline CDR1 and CDR2: DFQATT and SNEGSKA (reference sequence). The CDR3 covers 15 residues. Trimming at V came to 7 bases and at J to 9 bases, leaving 18 bases not matched to a gene. The CDR3 spells CSVGTGEPPSRVQYF. CDR3 in DNA: TGCAGTGTTGGGACAGGGGAACCGCCGAGCCGAGTGCAGTACTTC.

The rearrangement uses TRBV5-6 and TRBJ1-5, with TRBD1 matching over 11 bases. The CDR3 spans 16 residues. Germline assignment: CDR1 SGHDT and CDR2 YYEEEE. The junction had 5 bases not matched to a gene; V was cut back by 2 bases and J by 4 bases. The CDR3 protein is CASSLWTGGLNQPQHF. For the CDR3, the DNA is TGTGCCAGCAGCTTATGGACAGGGGGCTTAAATCAGCCCCAGCATTTT. Full variable domain (outside the CDR3, taken from reference TRBV5-6 and TRBJ1-5): DAGVTQSPTHLIKTRGQQVTLRCSPKSGHDTVSWYQQALGQGPQFIFQYYEEEERQRGNFPDRFSGHQFPNYSSELNVNALLLGDSALYLCASSLWTGGLNQPQHFGDGTRLSIL.

This clonotype was picked up many times. The chain uses TRBV5-4 and TRBJ2-4; D may be TRBD2 (5 bases). The CDR3 has 12 amino acids. Per germline, CDR1 SGHNT and CDR2 YYREEE (reference sequence). V was shortened by 6 bases and J by 6 bases, with 10 bases between the two germline ends. The CDR3 DNA is TGTGCCAGCACCGACTACAGAAACATTCAGTACTTC. This sequence encodes CASTDYRNIQYF.

This clonotype was detected ten times or more. This sequence joins TRBV6-5 and TRBJ1-2; 8 positions match TRBD1. The length of the CDR3 is 15 residues. With V trimmed by 7 bases and J by 3 bases, 10 bases remained unmatched. Germline values: CDR1 MNHEY, CDR2 SVGAGI. The CDR3 nucleotides read TGTGCCAGCACCCTTAAACAGGGGGTTGACTATGGCTACACCTTC. Translating it yields CASTLKQGVDYGYTF.

This clonotype was counted at least ten times. The rearrangement joins TRBV6-5 to TRBJ1-2; D unresolved. The CDR3 is 15 residues long. Per the germline V gene, CDR1 is MNHEY and CDR2 is SVGAGI. V gave up 0 bases and J gave up 0 bases, with 8 bases separating them. CDR3 region: CASSYSYSANYGYTF. The CDR3 DNA reads as TGTGCCAGCAGTTACTCCTACAGCGCTAACTATGGCTACACCTTC.

This clonotype was counted at least ten times. This chain links TRBV20-1 with TRBJ2-6; D gene ambiguous. This CDR3 region has 12 residues. Trimming removed 6 bases at V and 2 bases at J, with 5 bases between. Germline loops: CDR1 DFQATT, CDR2 SNEGSKA (reference sequence). Here the CDR3 reads CSASAGANVLTF. DNA of the CDR3: TGCAGTGCGTCCGCTGGGGCCAACGTCCTGACTTTC.

DNA for the CDR3: TGCGCCAGCAGCCAAGACCCGAGCGGAAGCGGTACAGATACGCAGTATTTT. It specifies CASSQDPSGSGTDTQYF. The rearrangement links TRBV4-1 to TRBJ2-3; TRBD2 might be the D (5 bases). The CDR3 has 17 residues. V lost 0 bases and J 3 bases, leaving 16 bases between the germline ends. The germline V gene has CDR1 MGHRA and CDR2 YSYEKL.

Concerning this clonotype: With a much larger clone just one base away, this may be a read error. This chain uses TRBV12-3 or TRBV12-4 with TRBJ2-7; maybe TRBD2 (6 bases). This CDR3 spans 12 amino acids. CDR3 residues: CAPYGSRYEQCF. Here the CDR3 DNA reads TGTGCCCCCTACGGGAGCCGCTACGAGCAGTGCTTC.

This clonotype has just a few counts. The chain has TRBV4-1 and TRBJ2-7; 9 bases map to TRBD2. This CDR3 is built from 16 residues. CDR1 is MGHRA and CDR2 is YSYEKL in the germline V gene. The J segment lost 3 bases and the V segment lost 3 bases, leaving 9 bases of the junction unmatched. The CDR3 region is CASSQGSGRVDYEQYF. In DNA, the CDR3 is TGCGCCAGCAGCCAGGGTAGCGGGAGAGTGGACTACGAGCAGTACTTC.

This clonotype was counted many times. The CDR3 DNA reads TGCAGTGCCCTCGGTGAGTGGGGCAACTATGGCTACACCTTC. Amino acids: CSALGEWGNYGYTF. The V and J genes are TRBV20-1 and TRBJ1-2; the D gene is possibly TRBD1 (5 bases). The CDR3 length is 14 residues. The V and J ends lost 6 bases and 2 bases respectively, with 16 bases between them. CDR1 DFQATT and CDR2 SNEGSKA come from the germline V gene (reference sequence).

This clonotype was observed a few times. The V and J genes are TRBV7-2 and TRBJ1-5; 11 nucleotides align to TRBD1. Trimming removed 3 bases from V and 6 bases from J; junction bases left unmatched: 4. This CDR3 spans 15 amino acids. The V gene's germline CDR1 is SGHTA and CDR2 FQGNSA. CDR3 amino acids: CASSFAGQGAQPQHF. The CDR3 DNA sequence: TGTGCCAGCAGCTTCGCTGGACAGGGGGCTCAGCCCCAGCATTTT.

V usage is TRBV6-1 and J usage is TRBJ1-2, with a possible D match to TRBD1 (5 bases). Germline V gene sequence: CDR1 MNHNS, CDR2 SASEGT. The ends were cut back, 7 bases at V and 6 bases at J, with 21 bases in the middle. CDR3 size: 15 residues. The CDR3 sequence: CASTTKGGLGHGYTF. CDR3 coding DNA: TGTGCCAGCACCACCAAGGGAGGTTTGGGACATGGCTACACCTTC.

This clonotype was found many times. The rearrangement uses TRBV11-2 and TRBJ1-3, with D hard to call. Germline-derived CDR1 and CDR2 are SGHAT and FQNNGV. The CDR3 sequence is 16 residues long. V lost 4 bases, J lost 0 bases, and 13 bases lay in between. The CDR3: CASSSSGSLSGNTIYF. In nucleotides, the CDR3 is TGTGCCAGCAGCTCGTCGGGATCCCTCTCTGGAAACACCATATATTTT.